Listed below are T cell receptor beta chains from one sample, sequenced in a study of T cells expressing NK-cell markers. TCRdb derives one entry per CDR3 protein from the 5' RACE reads, leaving out DNA. The sample totals 200,000 to 300,000 distinct CDR3 sequences. Input material: blood T cells: a sorted CD56 or NKG2C T cell subset, CD4+ or CD8+ T cells, or bulk PBMC T cells (not recorded which). These receptors were obtained from a woman between 18 and 70 years old in good health. Both conserved end residues are part of each CDR3. Fields, in order: J gene, V gene, CDR3 length, CDR3 protein.

J gene: TRBJ2-1; V gene: TRBV6-5; CDR3 length: 15; CDR3 protein: CASSSGLAGGNEQFF
J gene: TRBJ1-4; V gene: TRBV30; CDR3 length: 11; CDR3 protein: CAWSVEEKLFF
J gene: TRBJ2-7; V gene: TRBV5-4; CDR3 length: 16; CDR3 protein: CASSFLAGAPSYEQYF
J gene: TRBJ2-7; V gene: TRBV3-1; CDR3 length: 14; CDR3 protein: CASSRRDRGHEQYF
J gene: TRBJ2-7; V gene: TRBV15; CDR3 length: 11; CDR3 protein: CATSNIYEQYF
J gene: TRBJ1-2; V gene: TRBV27; CDR3 length: 14; CDR3 protein: CASRPQGSNYGYTF
J gene: TRBJ2-7; V gene: TRBV4-2; CDR3 length: 15; CDR3 protein: CASSQVQSLGIEQYF
J gene: TRBJ2-3; V gene: TRBV6-2/TRBV6-3; CDR3 length: 12; CDR3 protein: CASSSWTDTQYF
J gene: TRBJ2-1; V gene: TRBV2; CDR3 length: 14; CDR3 protein: CASRRRDGPQEQFF
J gene: TRBJ2-6; V gene: TRBV6-2/TRBV6-3; CDR3 length: 15; CDR3 protein: CASSSGNSGANVLTF
J gene: TRBJ1-3; V gene: TRBV20-1; CDR3 length: 16; CDR3 protein: CSARENLKSGANTIYF
J gene: TRBJ1-1; V gene: TRBV30; CDR3 length: 13; CDR3 protein: CAWSGQEGTEAFF
J gene: TRBJ2-5; V gene: TRBV27; CDR3 length: 13; CDR3 protein: CATARASPETQYF
J gene: TRBJ2-1; V gene: TRBV6-5; CDR3 length: 16; CDR3 protein: CASSSSDRAPYNEQFF
J gene: TRBJ2-5; V gene: TRBV7-3; CDR3 length: 16; CDR3 protein: CASSSTSGGTQETQYF
J gene: TRBJ2-1; V gene: TRBV6-2/TRBV6-3; CDR3 length: 14; CDR3 protein: CASSYSIAYNEQFF
J gene: TRBJ2-5; V gene: TRBV14; CDR3 length: 16; CDR3 protein: CASSPLAGAGLETQYF
J gene: TRBJ1-2; V gene: TRBV4-3; CDR3 length: 14; CDR3 protein: CASSHPPDGAGYTF
J gene: TRBJ2-3; V gene: TRBV7-3; CDR3 length: 16; CDR3 protein: CASSFFPGQGADTQYF
J gene: TRBJ2-3; V gene: TRBV27; CDR3 length: 14; CDR3 protein: CASSSGTLTDTQYF
J gene: TRBJ2-2; V gene: TRBV11-2; CDR3 length: 15; CDR3 protein: CASSFTGGGTGELFF
J gene: TRBJ1-2; V gene: TRBV25-1; CDR3 length: 16; CDR3 protein: CASSGNFRGRGYGYTF
J gene: TRBJ2-1; V gene: TRBV4-3; CDR3 length: 17; CDR3 protein: CASSLSYRASGYNEQFF
J gene: TRBJ2-2; V gene: TRBV11-2; CDR3 length: 16; CDR3 protein: CASSLGRIANTGELFF
J gene: TRBJ2-1; V gene: TRBV5-1; CDR3 length: 17; CDR3 protein: CASSLRGRDRSYNEQFF
J gene: TRBJ1-2; V gene: TRBV29-1; CDR3 length: 12; CDR3 protein: CSVAEGAWGYTF
J gene: TRBJ2-5; V gene: TRBV11-2; CDR3 length: 18; CDR3 protein: CASSFYSGLLSPRETQYF
J gene: TRBJ1-6; V gene: TRBV7-2; CDR3 length: 16; CDR3 protein: CASSLVRSSYNSPLHF
J gene: TRBJ2-4; V gene: TRBV5-1; CDR3 length: 17; CDR3 protein: CASSPWPRGGGENIQYF
J gene: TRBJ2-7; V gene: TRBV6-1; CDR3 length: 15; CDR3 protein: CASTYRGGSSYEQYF
J gene: TRBJ2-7; V gene: TRBV9; CDR3 length: 14; CDR3 protein: CASSPRTGIHEQYF
J gene: TRBJ2-1; V gene: TRBV10-3; CDR3 length: 11; CDR3 protein: CAISAFAEQFF